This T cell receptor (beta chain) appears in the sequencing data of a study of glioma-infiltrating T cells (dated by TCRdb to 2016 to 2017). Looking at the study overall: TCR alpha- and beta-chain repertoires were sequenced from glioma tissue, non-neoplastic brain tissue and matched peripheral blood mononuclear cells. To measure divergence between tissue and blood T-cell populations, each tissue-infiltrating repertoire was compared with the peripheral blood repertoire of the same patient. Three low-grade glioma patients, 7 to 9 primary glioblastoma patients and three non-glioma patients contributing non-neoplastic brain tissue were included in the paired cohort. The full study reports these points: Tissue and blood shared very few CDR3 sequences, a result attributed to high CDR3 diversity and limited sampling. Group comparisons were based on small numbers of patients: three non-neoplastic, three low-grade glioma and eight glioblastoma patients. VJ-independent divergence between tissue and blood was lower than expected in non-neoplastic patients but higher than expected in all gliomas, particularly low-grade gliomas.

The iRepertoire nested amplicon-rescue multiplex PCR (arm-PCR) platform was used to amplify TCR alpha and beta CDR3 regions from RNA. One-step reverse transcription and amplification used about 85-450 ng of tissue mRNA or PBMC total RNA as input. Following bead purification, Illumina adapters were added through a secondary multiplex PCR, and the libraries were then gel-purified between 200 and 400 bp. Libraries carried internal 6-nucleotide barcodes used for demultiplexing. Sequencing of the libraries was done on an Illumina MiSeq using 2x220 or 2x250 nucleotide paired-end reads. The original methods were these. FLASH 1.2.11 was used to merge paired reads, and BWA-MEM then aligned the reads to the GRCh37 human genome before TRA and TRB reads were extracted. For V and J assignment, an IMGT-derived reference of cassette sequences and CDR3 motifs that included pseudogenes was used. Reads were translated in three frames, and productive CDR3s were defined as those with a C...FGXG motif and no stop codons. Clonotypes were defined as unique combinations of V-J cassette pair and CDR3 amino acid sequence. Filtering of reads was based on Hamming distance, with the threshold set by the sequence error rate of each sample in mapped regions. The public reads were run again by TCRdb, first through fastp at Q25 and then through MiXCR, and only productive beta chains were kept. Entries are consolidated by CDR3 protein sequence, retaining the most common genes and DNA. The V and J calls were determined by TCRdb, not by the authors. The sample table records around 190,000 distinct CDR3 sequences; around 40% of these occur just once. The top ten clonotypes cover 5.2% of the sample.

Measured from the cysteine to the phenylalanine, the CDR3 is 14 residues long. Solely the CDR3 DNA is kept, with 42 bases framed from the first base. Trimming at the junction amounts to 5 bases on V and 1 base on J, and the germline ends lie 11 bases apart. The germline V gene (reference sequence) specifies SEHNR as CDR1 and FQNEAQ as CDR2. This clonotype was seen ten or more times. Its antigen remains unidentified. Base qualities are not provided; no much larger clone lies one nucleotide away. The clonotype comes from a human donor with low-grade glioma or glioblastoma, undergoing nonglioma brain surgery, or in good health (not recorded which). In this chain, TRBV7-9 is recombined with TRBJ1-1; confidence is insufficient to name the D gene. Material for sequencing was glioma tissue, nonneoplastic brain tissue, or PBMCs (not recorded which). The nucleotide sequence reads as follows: TGTGCCAGCAGCAAAGACATAACGAACACTGAAGCTTTCTTT. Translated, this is CASSKDITNTEAFF.